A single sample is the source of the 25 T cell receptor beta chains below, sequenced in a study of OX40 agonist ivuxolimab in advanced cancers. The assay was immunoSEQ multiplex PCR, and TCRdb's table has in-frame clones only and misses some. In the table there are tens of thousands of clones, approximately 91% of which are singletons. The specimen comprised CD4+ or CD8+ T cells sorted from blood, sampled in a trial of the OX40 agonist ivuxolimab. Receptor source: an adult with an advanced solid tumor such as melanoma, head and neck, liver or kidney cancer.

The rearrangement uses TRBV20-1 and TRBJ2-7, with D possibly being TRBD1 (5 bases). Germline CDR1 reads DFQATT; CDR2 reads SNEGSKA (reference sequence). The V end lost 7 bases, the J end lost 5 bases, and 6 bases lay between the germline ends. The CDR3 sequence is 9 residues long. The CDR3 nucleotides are TGCAGTGTAGGGGACGAGCAGTACTTC. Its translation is CSVGDEQYF.

The CDR3 DNA follows: TGTGCCAGCAGGATCGGAGGAACGACCTACAATGAGCAGTTCTTC. Protein sequence: CASRIGGTTYNEQFF. This chain connects TRBV28 to TRBJ2-1; D possibly corresponds to TRBD2 (5 bases). The ends were cut back, 6 bases at V and 2 bases at J, with 14 bases in the middle. CDR1 is MDHEN, CDR2 SYDVKM, per germline. This CDR3 is built from 15 residues.

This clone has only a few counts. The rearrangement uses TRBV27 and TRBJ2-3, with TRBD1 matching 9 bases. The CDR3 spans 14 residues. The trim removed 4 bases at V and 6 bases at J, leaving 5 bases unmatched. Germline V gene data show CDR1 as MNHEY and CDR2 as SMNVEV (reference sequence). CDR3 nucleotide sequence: TGTGCCAGCAGTTCTACAGGGGGCTCTGATACGCAGTATTTT. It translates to CASSSTGGSDTQYF.

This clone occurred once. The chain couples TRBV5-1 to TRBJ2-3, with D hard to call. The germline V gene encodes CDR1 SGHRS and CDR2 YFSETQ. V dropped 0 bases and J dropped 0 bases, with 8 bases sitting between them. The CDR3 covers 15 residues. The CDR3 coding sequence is TGCGCCAGCAGCTTGGAGGGCTACAGCACAGATACGCAGTATTTT. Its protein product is CASSLEGYSTDTQYF.

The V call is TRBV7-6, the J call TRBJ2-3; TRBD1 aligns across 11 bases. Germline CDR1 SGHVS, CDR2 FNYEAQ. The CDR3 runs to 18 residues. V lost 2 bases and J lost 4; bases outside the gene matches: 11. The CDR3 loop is CASSLRPPGQGGSDTQYF. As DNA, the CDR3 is TGTGCCAGCAGCTTACGCCCCCCGGGACAGGGGGGATCAGATACGCAGTATTTT.

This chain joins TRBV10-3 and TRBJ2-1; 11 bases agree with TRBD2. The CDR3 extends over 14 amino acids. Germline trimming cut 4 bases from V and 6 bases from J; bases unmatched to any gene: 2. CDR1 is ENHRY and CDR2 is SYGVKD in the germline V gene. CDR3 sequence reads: CAISGLAGTNEQFF. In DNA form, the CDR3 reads TGTGCCATCAGTGGACTAGCGGGAACCAATGAGCAGTTCTTC.

CDR3 region: CASSQAGLASTGELFF. Written as DNA, the CDR3 is TGCGCCAGCAGCCAAGCCGGACTAGCAAGCACCGGGGAGCTGTTTTTT. The gene calls are TRBV4-1 and TRBJ2-2, with 8 bases fitting TRBD2. Germline CDR1 MGHRA, CDR2 YSYEKL. V trimming: 1 base; J trimming: 4 bases; junction bases outside the gene matches: 5. The CDR3 contains 16 residues.

The CDR3 protein is CASSHLFTDTQYF. The CDR3 region has the DNA TGCGCCAGCAGCCATTTATTCACAGATACGCAGTATTTT. The chain has TRBV4-1 and TRBJ2-3; D gene unclear. Germline V CDR1 and CDR2: MGHRA, YSYEKL. The CDR3 is made up of 13 amino acids. V lost 3 bases and J 2 bases, leaving 6 bases between the germline ends.

CDR3 DNA sequence: TGTGCCAGCAGTTTATGGGGGAATGAGCAGTTCTTC. It specifies CASSLWGNEQFF. This chain links TRBV27 with TRBJ2-1; D may correspond to TRBD1 or TRBD2 (5 bases each). Trimming shortened V by 1 base and J by 7 bases, and 5 bases separated the two germline ends. Per germline, CDR1 MNHEY and CDR2 SMNVEV (reference sequence). This CDR3 is built from 12 residues.

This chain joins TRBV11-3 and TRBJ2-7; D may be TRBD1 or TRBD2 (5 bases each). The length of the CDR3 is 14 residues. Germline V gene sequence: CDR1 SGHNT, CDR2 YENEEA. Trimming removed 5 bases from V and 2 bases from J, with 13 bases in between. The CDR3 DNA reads TGTGCCAGCAGCAACCGGGACGGGGCCTACGAGCAGTACTTC. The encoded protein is CASSNRDGAYEQYF.

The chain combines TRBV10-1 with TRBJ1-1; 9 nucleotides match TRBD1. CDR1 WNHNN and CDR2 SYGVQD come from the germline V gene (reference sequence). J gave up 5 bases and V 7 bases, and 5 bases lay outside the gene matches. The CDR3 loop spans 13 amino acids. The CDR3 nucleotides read TGCGCCAGCACAGACAGGGGGTCAACTGAAGCTTTCTTT. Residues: CASTDRGSTEAFF.

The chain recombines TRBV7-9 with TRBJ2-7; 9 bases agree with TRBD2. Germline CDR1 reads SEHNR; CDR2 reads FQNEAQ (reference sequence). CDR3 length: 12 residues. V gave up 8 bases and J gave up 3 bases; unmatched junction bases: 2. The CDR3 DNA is TGTGCCAGCGCGGGAGGGAACTACGAGCAGTACTTC. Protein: CASAGGNYEQYF.

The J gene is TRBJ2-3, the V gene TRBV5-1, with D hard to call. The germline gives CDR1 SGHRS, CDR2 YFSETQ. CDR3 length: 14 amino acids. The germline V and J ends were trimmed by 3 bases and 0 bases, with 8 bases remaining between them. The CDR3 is CASSSRTSTDTQYF. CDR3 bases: TGCGCCAGCAGCTCCCGCACTAGCACAGATACGCAGTATTTT.

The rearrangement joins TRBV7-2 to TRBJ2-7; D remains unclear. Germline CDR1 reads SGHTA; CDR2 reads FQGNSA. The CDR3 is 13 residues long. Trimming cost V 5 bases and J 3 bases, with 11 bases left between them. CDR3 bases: TGTGCCAGCAGCCTCGCGGAAGGCTACGAGCAGTACTTC. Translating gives CASSLAEGYEQYF.

CDR3 nucleotides: TGTGCCAGCAGCCCTGGACTTGATCGGAATGAGCAGTTCTTC. Translating gives CASSPGLDRNEQFF. The chain couples TRBV5-6 to TRBJ2-1; D is perhaps TRBD2 (5 bases). The length of the CDR3 is 14 residues. V lost 4 bases to trimming and J lost 7 bases, with 15 bases between them. Germline CDR1 reads SGHDT; CDR2 reads YYEEEE.

This chain's CDR3 is CASSALDRTFGILFYEQYF. DNA of the CDR3: TGTGCCAGCAGCGCGCTGGACAGGACGTTCGGGATCCTCTTCTACGAGCAGTACTTC. This sequence joins TRBV28 and TRBJ2-7; TRBD1 matches at 7 bases. The CDR3 covers 19 residues. Germline V lookup: CDR1 MDHEN, CDR2 SYDVKM. V dropped 6 bases and J dropped 3; count of bases not matched to a gene: 23.

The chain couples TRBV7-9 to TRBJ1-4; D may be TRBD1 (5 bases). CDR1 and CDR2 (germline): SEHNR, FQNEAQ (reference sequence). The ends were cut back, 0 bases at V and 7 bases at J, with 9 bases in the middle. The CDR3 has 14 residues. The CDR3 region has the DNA TGTGCCAGCAGCTTAGCCAGGGAATCTGAAAAACTGTTTTTT. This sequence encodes CASSLARESEKLFF.

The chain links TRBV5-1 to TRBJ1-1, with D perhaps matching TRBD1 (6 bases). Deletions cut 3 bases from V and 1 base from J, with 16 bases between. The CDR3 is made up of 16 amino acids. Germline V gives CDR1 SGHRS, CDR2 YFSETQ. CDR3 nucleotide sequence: TGCGCCAGCAGCTGGTCACCGGGACAAGCGAACACTGAAGCTTTCTTT. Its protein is CASSWSPGQANTEAFF.

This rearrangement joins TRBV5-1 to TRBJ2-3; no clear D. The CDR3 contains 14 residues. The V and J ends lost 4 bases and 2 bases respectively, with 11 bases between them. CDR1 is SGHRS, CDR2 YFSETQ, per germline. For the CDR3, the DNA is TGCGCCAGCAGCCCCTGGACGGCCACAGATACGCAGTATTTT. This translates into CASSPWTATDTQYF.

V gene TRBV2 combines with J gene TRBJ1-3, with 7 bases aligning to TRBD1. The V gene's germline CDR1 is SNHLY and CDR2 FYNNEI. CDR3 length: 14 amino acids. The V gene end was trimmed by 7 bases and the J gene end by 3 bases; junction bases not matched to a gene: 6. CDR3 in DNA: TGTGCCAGCAACACAGGGGAAAGTGGAAACACCATATATTTT. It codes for CASNTGESGNTIYF.

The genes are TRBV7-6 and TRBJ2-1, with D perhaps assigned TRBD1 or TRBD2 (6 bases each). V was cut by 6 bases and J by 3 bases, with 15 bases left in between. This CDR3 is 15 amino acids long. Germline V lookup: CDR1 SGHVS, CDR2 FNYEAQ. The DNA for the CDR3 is TGTGCCAGCAGTCCCGGGGGCGCCTTCTACAATGAGCAGTTCTTC. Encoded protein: CASSPGGAFYNEQFF.

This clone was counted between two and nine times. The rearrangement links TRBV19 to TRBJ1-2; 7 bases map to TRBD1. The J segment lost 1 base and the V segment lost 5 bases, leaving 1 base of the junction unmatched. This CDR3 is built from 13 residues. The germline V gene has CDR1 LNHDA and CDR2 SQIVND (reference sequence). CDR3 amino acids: CASSWDSNYGYTF. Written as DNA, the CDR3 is TGTGCCAGTAGTTGGGACAGTAACTATGGCTACACCTTC.

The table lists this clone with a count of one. The CDR3 coding sequence is TGTGCCAGCAGCACCCGGGACAGGGTGGGCAATGAGCAGTTCTTC. This encodes CASSTRDRVGNEQFF. The genes are TRBV5-8 and TRBJ2-1, with 9 bases lining up with TRBD1. V shed 4 bases and J 6 bases; nucleotides not matched to a gene: 8. CDR3 length equals 15 residues. Germline V gives CDR1 SGHTS, CDR2 YDEGEE.

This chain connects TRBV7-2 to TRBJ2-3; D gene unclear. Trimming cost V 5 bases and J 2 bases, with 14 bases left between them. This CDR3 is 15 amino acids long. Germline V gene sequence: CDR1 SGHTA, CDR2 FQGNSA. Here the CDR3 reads CASSPQPSPTDTQYF. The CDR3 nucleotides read TGTGCCAGCAGCCCCCAACCATCCCCCACAGATACGCAGTATTTT.

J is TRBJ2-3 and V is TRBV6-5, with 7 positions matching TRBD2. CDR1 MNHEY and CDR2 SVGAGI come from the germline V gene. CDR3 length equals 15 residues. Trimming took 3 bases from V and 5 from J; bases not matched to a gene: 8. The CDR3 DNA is TGTGCCAGCAGTTATCGCGGGAGATGGCTAGATACGCAGTATTTT. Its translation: CASSYRGRWLDTQYF.